Following are 18 T cell receptor beta chains from one sample sequenced in a study of shared clonotypes between healthy human individuals. TCRdb's table, derived via immunoSEQ multiplex PCR, lists solely in-frame clones and lacks some. This sample has about 1.1 million clones, with around 77% found just once. Sequencing was done on a sample of memory CD4+ T cells from PBMCs. As to subset: CD45RA-negative fraction. The receptor source for this set is a man between 18 and 29 years old in good health. Some clones in this sample may be carry-over from other donors' samples.

As to this clone: Additional DNA sequences in this sample encode the identical CDR3. The chain links TRBV2 to TRBJ2-6; D uncertain. This CDR3 is built from 14 residues. V shed 4 bases and J shed 1 base, with 5 bases lying between them. CDR1 and CDR2 (germline): SNHLY, FYNNEI. The CDR3, as DNA: TGTGCCAGCAGTGCAGAGTCTGGGGCCAACGTCCTGACTTTC. Its protein product is CASSAESGANVLTF. Based on the CDR3 plus reference TRBV2 and TRBJ2-6, the full variable domain is EPEVTQTPSHQVTQMGQEVILRCVPISNHLYFYWYRQILGQKVEFLVSFYNNEISEKSEIFDDQFSVERPDGSNFTLKIRSTKLEDSAMYFCASSAESGANVLTFGAGSRLTVL.

The genes are TRBV2 and TRBJ2-6; a possible D gene is TRBD1 (6 bases). Germline lookup yields CDR1 SNHLY and CDR2 FYNNEI. The CDR3 contains 15 residues. Trimming pared 6 bases from V and 1 base from J, leaving 10 bases between. The CDR3 nucleotides read TGTGCCAGCAGCCAAAGGGGGTCTGGGGCCAACGTCCTGACTTTC. Amino acids: CASSQRGSGANVLTF.

The chain uses TRBV4-1 and TRBJ1-2, with D maybe TRBD1 (5 bases). CDR3 size: 15 residues. CDR1 is MGHRA, CDR2 YSYEKL, per germline. The V end lost 1 base, the J end lost 4 bases, and 13 bases lay between the germline ends. The CDR3 DNA reads TGCGCCAGCAGCCAAGGAGGGGCACAGTCCTATGGCTACACCTTC. Its protein product is CASSQGGAQSYGYTF.

This chain uses TRBV6-1 with TRBJ2-5; no reliable D call. This CDR3 spans 13 amino acids. Germline loops: CDR1 MNHNS, CDR2 SASEGT. Deletions cut 4 bases from V and 7 bases from J, with 13 bases between. CDR3 amino acids: CASSVGPGRTQYF. CDR3 DNA sequence: TGTGCCAGCAGTGTCGGGCCAGGACGGACCCAGTACTTC.

The chain combines TRBV9 with TRBJ2-5; D possibly matches TRBD1 or TRBD2 (5 bases each). There are 14 residues in the CDR3. Trimming took off 3 bases at V and 5 bases at J, with 14 bases between the two ends. Germline V gene data show CDR1 as SGDLS and CDR2 as YYNGEE. The CDR3 bases are TGTGCCAGCAGCGCCGGAGGTCAGGGTGAGACCCAGTACTTC. Protein product: CASSAGGQGETQYF. The full variable domain, completed using reference TRBV9 and TRBJ2-5, is DSGVTQTPKHLITATGQRVTLRCSPRSGDLSVYWYQQSLDQGLQFLIQYYNGEERAKGNILERFSAQQFPDLHSELNLSSLELGDSALYFCASSAGGQGETQYFGPGTRLLVL.

The chain has TRBV7-7 and TRBJ2-1; possible D gene TRBD2, 5 bases. V was pared by 5 bases and J by 6 bases, with 11 bases between. This CDR3 is built from 13 residues. Germline loops: CDR1 SSHAT, CDR2 FNYEAQ (reference sequence). CDR3 residues: CASSPGLVNEQFF. The CDR3 region has the DNA TGTGCCAGCAGCCCTGGACTCGTCAATGAGCAGTTCTTC.

Turning to this clone: The sample holds other DNA sequences that translate to the same CDR3. V and J are TRBV15 and TRBJ1-5; D is uncertain. Germline CDR1 is LNHNV and CDR2 is YYDKDF (reference sequence). The CDR3 contains 15 residues. Trimming cost V 0 bases and J 0 bases, with 6 bases left between them. DNA of the CDR3: TGTGCCACCAGCAGAGATCGGGGTAGCAATCAGCCCCAGCATTTT. It encodes CATSRDRGSNQPQHF.

This clone has only a few counts. J is TRBJ1-4 and V is TRBV5-5; no definite D call. V was cut by 4 bases and J by 8 bases, with 15 bases left in between. The CDR3 totals 14 residues. Germline V gene lookup returns CDR1 SGHKS and CDR2 YYEKEE (reference sequence). CDR3 sequence reads: CASSEFGSVEKLFF. The CDR3 DNA reads TGTGCCAGCAGCGAGTTCGGGTCGGTGGAAAAACTGTTTTTT.

V gene TRBV19 combines with J gene TRBJ2-7, with a tentative D call TRBD1 (5 bases). Between the trimmed V and J ends, which lost 5 bases and 2 bases, there was a span of 22 bases. The CDR3 covers 17 residues. Germline loops: CDR1 LNHDA, CDR2 SQIVND (reference sequence). The CDR3 sequence: CASSPSPLTDATYEQYF. CDR3 in DNA: TGTGCCAGTAGTCCAAGTCCCCTGACAGATGCCACCTACGAGCAGTACTTC.

The J gene is TRBJ2-3, the V gene TRBV7-3, with 7 positions matching TRBD2. Trimming at V came to 1 base and at J to 5 bases, leaving 9 bases not matched to a gene. Germline CDR1 is SGHTA and CDR2 is FQGTGA. The CDR3 consists of 16 residues. The CDR3 protein is CASSLMSGREGDTQYF. CDR3 sequence (DNA): TGTGCCAGCAGCTTAATGTCGGGCAGGGAGGGAGATACGCAGTATTTT.

J is TRBJ2-7 and V is TRBV10-2; D may correspond to TRBD1 or TRBD2 (5 bases each). The germline V gene has CDR1 WSHSY and CDR2 SAAADI. The CDR3 extends over 13 amino acids. Trimming stripped 6 bases from V and 3 bases from J, with 12 bases between. The CDR3 nucleotides read TGCGCCAGCAGCCGGGACGGCCTCTACGAGCAGTACTTC. Protein: CASSRDGLYEQYF.

The J gene is TRBJ1-3, the V gene TRBV6-1; the D is unclear. The CDR3 loop spans 14 amino acids. The V and J ends lost 3 bases and 0 bases respectively, with 6 bases between them. Looked up from germline, CDR1 is MNHNS and CDR2 is SASEGT. CDR3 nucleotides: TGTGCCAGCAGTGAGGCAGACTCTGGAAACACCATATATTTT. Its translation is CASSEADSGNTIYF.

The chain joins TRBV27 to TRBJ2-2; weak D call: TRBD1 (6 bases). This CDR3 contains 14 residues. V dropped 5 bases and J dropped 5 bases, with 12 bases sitting between them. From germline, CDR1 is MNHEY and CDR2 SMNVEV (reference sequence). The CDR3 bases are TGTGCCAGCAGTACGGACCAGGGGACCGGGGAGCTGTTTTTT. Its protein product is CASSTDQGTGELFF.

This clone appeared a few times. The chain links TRBV5-1 to TRBJ2-3; the match to TRBD2 covers 12 bases. The CDR3 covers 16 residues. Losses at the gene ends were 4 bases for V and 2 bases for J; bases not matched to a gene: 5. CDR1 is SGHRS, CDR2 YFSETQ, per germline. CDR3 in amino acids: CASSTGTSGLTDTQYF. CDR3 DNA sequence: TGCGCCAGCAGCACCGGGACTAGCGGGCTCACAGATACGCAGTATTTT.

In this sample, this clone turned up a few times. CDR3 sequence (DNA): TGTGCCAGCAGTCCAACAGGGAGGGGGACTGAAGCTTTCTTT. Translating gives CASSPTGRGTEAFF. V gene TRBV5-4 combines with J gene TRBJ1-1; D may be TRBD1 (6 bases). Between the trimmed V and J ends, which lost 5 bases and 5 bases, there was a span of 16 bases. Germline lookup yields CDR1 SGHNT and CDR2 YYREEE (reference sequence). CDR3 size: 14 residues.

The chain joins TRBV9 to TRBJ2-7; D assignment may be TRBD1 or TRBD2 (5 bases each). Trimming stripped 3 bases from V and 3 bases from J, with 13 bases between. Per germline, CDR1 SGDLS and CDR2 YYNGEE. The CDR3 sequence is 14 residues long. The CDR3 is CASSGDGTGYEQYF. The DNA for the CDR3 is TGTGCCAGCAGCGGGGATGGGACGGGCTACGAGCAGTACTTC.

The CDR3 sequence: CASLDTAAYEQYF. CDR3 in DNA: TGTGCCAGCCTAGACACTGCTGCCTACGAGCAGTACTTC. The chain carries TRBV28 and TRBJ2-7; no definite D call. Trimming cost V 8 bases and J 2 bases, with 13 bases left between them. The CDR3 runs to 13 residues. Germline loops: CDR1 MDHEN, CDR2 SYDVKM.

This clone was counted ten times or more. The sample has other DNA sequences that encode this CDR3 too. The CDR3 loop reads CASSLLRVNEQFF. CDR3 in DNA: TGTGCCAGCAGCTTACTAAGGGTCAATGAGCAGTTCTTC. The chain uses TRBV7-8 and TRBJ2-1; no definite D call. Germline loops: CDR1 SGHVS, CDR2 FQNEAQ. The CDR3 has 13 residues. Trimming left V 2 bases short and J 6 bases short, with 8 bases between.